This record concerns one T cell receptor (beta chain) sequence. No antigen is known for it. From its re-call of the 5' RACE reads, TCRdb lists each CDR3 protein once, without DNA. The specimen's table records 150,000 to 200,000 distinct CDR3 sequences. The data belong to a study of monozygotic twins with inflammatory bowel disease. Study-wide points: No separation of different T cell subtypes was possible.

Material: blood. The clonotype originates from a human donor with ulcerative colitis or Crohn's disease, or a healthy co-twin of an affected twin (not recorded which).

The CDR3 sequence is CASSSWTGNVETQYF. The chain couples TRBV7-6 to TRBJ2-5; the TRBD1 assignment by TCRdb is unverifiable without DNA. This CDR3 contains 15 residues. CDR1 is SGHVS and CDR2 is FNYEAQ in the germline V gene.